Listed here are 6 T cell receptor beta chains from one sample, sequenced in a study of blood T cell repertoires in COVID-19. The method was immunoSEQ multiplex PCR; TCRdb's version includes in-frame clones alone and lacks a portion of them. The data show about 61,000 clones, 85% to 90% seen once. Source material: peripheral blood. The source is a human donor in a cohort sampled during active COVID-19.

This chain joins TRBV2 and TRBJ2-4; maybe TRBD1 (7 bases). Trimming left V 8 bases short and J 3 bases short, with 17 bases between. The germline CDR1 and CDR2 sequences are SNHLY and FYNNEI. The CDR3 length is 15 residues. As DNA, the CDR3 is TGTGCCAGCCAGGGGGGACAGTACCTCAAAAACATTCAGTACTTC. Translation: CASQGGQYLKNIQYF. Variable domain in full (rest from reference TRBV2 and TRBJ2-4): EPEVTQTPSHQVTQMGQEVILRCVPISNHLYFYWYRQILGQKVEFLVSFYNNEISEKSEIFDDQFSVERPDGSNFTLKIRSTKLEDSAMYFCASQGGQYLKNIQYFGAGTRLSVL.

The DNA of the CDR3 is TGTGCCAGCAGTGAAGATATGTTAGCCAAAAACATTCAGTACTTC. Translated: CASSEDMLAKNIQYF. The chain recombines TRBV6-1 with TRBJ2-4; D unresolved. Germline lookup yields CDR1 MNHNS and CDR2 SASEGT. The CDR3 spans 15 residues. The V and J ends lost 1 base and 0 bases respectively, with 7 bases between them.

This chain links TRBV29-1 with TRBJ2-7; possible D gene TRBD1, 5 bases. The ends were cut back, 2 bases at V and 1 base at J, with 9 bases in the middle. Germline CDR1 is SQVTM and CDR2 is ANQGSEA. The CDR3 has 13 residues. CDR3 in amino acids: CSVERQGSYEQYF. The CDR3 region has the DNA TGCAGCGTTGAACGTCAGGGTTCCTACGAGCAGTACTTC.

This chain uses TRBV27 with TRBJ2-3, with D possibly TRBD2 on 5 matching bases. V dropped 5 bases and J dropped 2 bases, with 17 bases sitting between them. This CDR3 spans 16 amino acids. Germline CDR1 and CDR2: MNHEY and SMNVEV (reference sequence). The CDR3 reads CASSPITGIYTDTQYF. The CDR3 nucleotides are TGTGCCAGCAGTCCAATAACCGGGATTTACACAGATACGCAGTATTTT.

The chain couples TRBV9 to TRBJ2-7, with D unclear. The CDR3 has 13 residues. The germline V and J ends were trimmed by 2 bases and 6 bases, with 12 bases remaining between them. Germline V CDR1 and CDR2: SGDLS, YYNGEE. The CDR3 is CASSVNSQAEQYF. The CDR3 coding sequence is TGTGCCAGCAGCGTCAACTCGCAGGCCGAGCAGTACTTC.

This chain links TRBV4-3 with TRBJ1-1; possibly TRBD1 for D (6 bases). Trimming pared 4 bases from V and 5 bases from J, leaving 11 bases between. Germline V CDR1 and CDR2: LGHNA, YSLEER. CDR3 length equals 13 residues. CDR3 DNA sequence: TGCGCCAGCAGCCTTAGGACAGAGACTGAAGCTTTCTTT. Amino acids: CASSLRTETEAFF.